A selection of T cell receptor beta chains follows, all from one sample in a study of T cell repertoires in aging, cancer and after chemotherapy. TCRdb re-called the multiplex PCR reads with MiXCR, one entry per CDR3 protein. The repertoire includes several thousand distinct CDR3 sequences, roughly 25% of them detected once, and about 2.9% sits in the top ten. Sequencing was performed on blood. Receptors originate from a human donor with a blood cancer. The CDR3 runs from the conserved cysteine through the conserved F or W. The D gene is left open where the match is weak. Clone size is stated in some rows and not others, as once, few, many or a class when expanded.

>medium-sized|TRBV19|-|TRBJ2-1
CASSIQPGNEQFF
TGTGCCAGTAGTATCCAACCCGGAAATGAGCAGTTCTTC
>few|TRBV5-1|TRBD2|TRBJ2-5
CASIRTSGGPQETQYF
TGCGCCAGCATCCGGACTAGCGGGGGGCCTCAAGAGACCCAGTACTTC
>medium-sized|TRBV12-3/TRBV12-4|-|TRBJ1-5
CASSLWDGDQPQHF
TGTGCCAGCAGTTTATGGGACGGCGATCAGCCCCAGCATTTT
>few|TRBV18|TRBD2|TRBJ2-5
CASSPPTSGRSEETQYF
TGTGCCAGCTCACCACCGACTAGCGGGAGATCAGAAGAGACCCAGTACTTC
>-|TRBV28|-|TRBJ1-6
CASSSTLDTKLVSYNSPLHF
TGTGCCAGCAGCTCCACCCTGGACACAAAACTGGTCTCCTATAATTCACCCCTCCACTTT
>-|TRBV29-1|-|TRBJ2-5
CSVGGGGETQYF
TGCAGCGTTGGGGGGGGCGGAGAGACCCAGTACTTC
>medium-sized|TRBV6-4|TRBD2|TRBJ2-3
CASSDSPAGGTDTQYF
TGTGCCAGCAGTGACTCCCCAGCGGGGGGGACAGATACGCAGTATTTT
>few|TRBV24-1|-|TRBJ2-1
CATSDFRAGEQFF
TGTGCCACCAGTGATTTCAGGGCGGGTGAGCAGTTCTTC
>medium-sized|TRBV7-6|-|TRBJ2-5
CASSLGTVIQETQYF
TGTGCCAGCAGCTTAGGGACAGTGATCCAAGAGACCCAGTACTTC
>medium-sized|TRBV10-3|TRBD2|TRBJ2-1
CAISGGGERSSYNEQFF
TGTGCCATCAGTGGCGGGGGGGAAAGGAGCTCCTACAATGAGCAGTTCTTC
>medium-sized|TRBV15|-|TRBJ2-5
CATSRKGGRKETQYF
TGTGCCACCAGCAGGAAGGGGGGGAGAAAAGAGACCCAGTACTTC
>medium-sized|TRBV12-3/TRBV12-4|-|TRBJ2-1
CASSLVGPYNEQFF
TGTGCCAGCAGTTTAGTAGGCCCCTACAATGAGCAGTTCTTC
>medium-sized|TRBV19|-|TRBJ1-4
CASRNIPTNEKLFF
TGTGCCAGTAGGAACATCCCAACTAATGAAAAACTGTTTTTT
>medium-sized|TRBV30|TRBD1|TRBJ2-1
CAWSNGQGYNEQFF
TGTGCCTGGTCCAATGGACAGGGATACAATGAGCAGTTCTTC
>medium-sized|TRBV12-3/TRBV12-4|-|TRBJ2-6
CASKEGVAGANVLTF
TGTGCCAGCAAGGAAGGGGTTGCAGGGGCCAACGTCCTGACTTTC
>medium-sized|TRBV19|-|TRBJ2-3
CASSIDSSSTDTQYF
TGTGCCAGTAGTATAGACAGCTCTAGCACAGATACGCAGTATTTT
>many|TRBV6-5|-|TRBJ1-1
CASSSGYLQPSEAFF
TGTGCCAGCAGTTCCGGGTACCTTCAACCCTCTGAAGCTTTCTTT
>medium-sized|TRBV27|TRBD1|TRBJ2-2
CASSTPQGAYTGELFF
TGTGCCAGCAGTACACCACAGGGGGCGTACACCGGGGAGCTGTTTTTT
>many|TRBV20-1|TRBD1|TRBJ2-2
CSARDPQGNGELFF
TGCAGTGCTAGAGATCCACAGGGGAACGGGGAGCTGTTTTTT
>medium-sized|TRBV6-1|-|TRBJ1-2
CAIRTEPEGYTF
TGTGCCATCCGGACTGAACCGGAAGGCTACACCTTC
>few|TRBV20-1|TRBD1|TRBJ2-3
CSATSGTGATDTQYF
TGCAGTGCTACCTCGGGGACAGGGGCGACAGATACGCAGTATTTT
>medium-sized|TRBV6-6|-|TRBJ2-1
CASSYSPASGPYNEQFF
TGTGCCAGCAGTTACTCCCCTGCGAGCGGACCGTACAATGAGCAGTTCTTC